This T cell receptor beta chain emerged from a study of shared clonotypes between healthy human individuals. Study conclusions and caveats: Between four donors, naive CD4 clonotypes were shared at a level of approximately 5%.

A note on this clone: Its antigen is still unknown.

Data came from immunoSEQ multiplex PCR; TCRdb stores just in-frame clones and leaves some out. Of 2 million to 2.5 million clones listed, less than 95% were seen once; the top ten hold 0.37%. The CDR3 consists of 14 residues. Germline CDR1 is PRHDT and CDR2 is FYEKMQ (reference sequence). V lost 2 bases, J lost 3 bases, and 8 bases lay in between. The chain uses TRBV13 and TRBJ1-3, with D unclear. The sequence derives from a young man in good health. Some clones in this sample may be carry-over from other donors' samples. Sequenced: naive CD4+ T cells from PBMCs. As for subset: CD45RA+ positively selected. CDR3 nucleotide sequence: TGTGCCAGCAGCTTACGGTGGGATGGAAACACCATATATTTT. Its protein product is CASSLRWDGNTIYF.